Shown below are 8 T cell receptor delta chains from a single sample sequenced in a study of DNA immune sequencing with unique molecular identifiers (dated by TCRdb to 2019 to 2021). Receptor libraries were prepared by multiplex PCR. Sequencing took place on an Illumina MiniSeq. Genomic DNA was amplified with a 32-plex assay using primers for all 8 TRDV and 4 TRDJ genes covering the CDR3. A 12-nucleotide UMI was added during approximately 3 barcoding PCR cycles, followed by a second PCR with Illumina adapter primers. Clones were re-identified by TCRdb from the public reads with CATT, and rows with the same DNA were merged. The sample data list some 2,500 delta-chain clones, and over 12% of these were observed just once. Roughly 21% of the sample is held by the ten biggest clonotypes. Sequences were obtained from gamma-delta T cells from PBMCs. The receptors derive from a human donor in good health.

This clone was recorded a few times. A far larger clone is one base from this, pointing to a likely read error. The chain recombines TRDV2 with TRDJ1; 7 positions match TRDD3. CDR1 and CDR2 from the germline V gene are GEAIGNYY and EKD. The CDR3 contains 18 residues. The CDR3 DNA is TGTGCCTCTGACATCTTGGGGGACCCCAGAAGGTACACCGATAAACTCATCTTT. Translated: CASDILGDPRRYTDKLIF.

Within the sample, this clone is large. Other DNA sequences of this sample code for an identical CDR3. This sequence joins TRDV2 and TRDJ1, with D possibly matching TRDD3 (6 bases). Trimming took off 0 bases at V and 5 bases at J, with 15 bases between the two ends. CDR1 GEAIGNYY and CDR2 EKD come from the germline V gene. The length of the CDR3 is 15 residues. In nucleotides, the CDR3 is TGTGCCTGTGACACCGTCGGGGGGACTCGGGATAAACTCATCTTT. Its translation is CACDTVGGTRDKLIF.

This clone was counted a few times. The protein TCRdb gives is from a much larger clone and does not agree with this DNA's translation at residue 5, likely a read error; the protein shown here comes from the DNA. Here the CDR3 DNA reads TGTGCCTGTGACTCCGTTATAGGCACTGGGGGCCCCCCAGACGATAAACTCATCTTT. Residues: CACDSVIGTGGPPDDKLIF. This chain links TRDV2 with TRDJ1, with 8 bases identical to TRDD3. V shed 3 bases, J shed 4 bases, and the junction held 21 bases outside the gene matches. The germline V gene has CDR1 GEAIGNYY and CDR2 EKD. The CDR3 consists of 19 residues.

Notes on this clone: The protein that TCRdb holds for this DNA derives from a much larger clone and differs from the translated DNA at residue 2, which likely indicates a read error; the protein shown here is translated from the DNA. The gene calls are TRDV2 and TRDJ1; perhaps TRDD3 as D (6 bases). The CDR3 covers 15 residues. Per germline, CDR1 GEAIGNYY and CDR2 EKD. The CDR3, as DNA: TGTTCCTGTGACACCTTGGGGATTAAAACCGATAAACTCATCTTT. It encodes CSCDTLGIKTDKLIF.

About this clone itself: This likely reflects a read error, since a far larger clone is one base away. The DNA is omitted, as the CDR3 cannot be located on it reliably, and the CDR3 follows TCRdb's listing. V gene assignment gives TRAV29/DV5, but the J gene was left uncalled; TRDD3, the D gene given by the table, was not confirmed from the DNA. Germline V lookup: CDR1 NSMFDY, CDR2 ISSIKDK. The CDR3 region is 24 residues in length, termini included. The CDR3 region is CSVLLCSKPKQWLPTGGYEVKLIF.

This clone was counted ten times or more. The chain carries TRDV3 and TRDJ1; TRDD2 agrees at 8 bases. The junction had 20 bases not matched to a gene; V was cut back by 3 bases and J by 2 bases. This CDR3 is 18 amino acids long. The germline V gene encodes CDR1 TVYSNPD and CDR2 GDNSRS (reference sequence). The chain's CDR3 is CAFPVAFLEMQSTDKLIF. For the CDR3, the DNA is TGTGCCTTCCCCGTAGCCTTCCTAGAAATGCAATCTACCGATAAACTCATCTTT.

In its sample, this clone ranks as medium-sized. This CDR3 is CACDTAWGISQGGTDKLIF. In nucleotides, the CDR3 is TGTGCCTGTGACACCGCCTGGGGGATATCCCAAGGGGGAACCGATAAACTCATCTTT. The chain employs TRDV2 and TRDJ1, with TRDD3 matching over 10 bases. The germline V gene encodes CDR1 GEAIGNYY and CDR2 EKD. The CDR3 contains 19 residues. V gave up 0 bases and J gave up 2 bases; unmatched junction bases: 14.

Regarding this clone: With a far larger clone one base away, a read error is the likely cause. The chain employs TRDV3 and TRDJ1; D possibly matches TRDD2 or TRDD3 (7 bases each). V lost 3 bases and J lost 6, with 41 bases in between. The CDR3 consists of 21 residues. CDR1 and CDR2 from the germline V gene are TVYSNPD and GDNSRS (reference sequence). Here the CDR3 DNA reads TGTGCCTTCTCTTCCTATGCCTCTGGGGGCGGGATAAATGAGGTTTTCAATAAACTCATCTTT. Protein sequence: CAFSSYASGGGINEVFNKLIF.